Shown below are 32 T cell receptor beta chains from a single sample sequenced in a study of technical replicates of blood from several donors. Measured with immunoSEQ multiplex PCR; TCRdb has only the in-frame clones, and not every one. The sample lists about 12,000 clones, approximately 96% occurring once. The material sequenced was PBMCs. The receptors derive from a human donor in good health.

The rearrangement uses TRBV28 and TRBJ2-3; 9 nucleotides line up with TRBD2. CDR1 is MDHEN, CDR2 SYDVKM, per germline. J lost 7 bases, V lost 6 bases, and 11 bases had no gene match. The CDR3 has 15 amino acids. The CDR3 sequence: CASSEIAGDVYTQYF. The CDR3 DNA reads TGTGCCAGCAGCGAGATAGCGGGAGATGTGTATACGCAGTATTTT.

The chain carries TRBV28 and TRBJ2-5; TRBD2 aligns across 8 bases. The J segment lost 5 bases and the V segment lost 3 bases, leaving 8 bases of the junction unmatched. The CDR3 extends over 15 amino acids. The germline V gene has CDR1 MDHEN and CDR2 SYDVKM. The CDR3 loop is CASSFPGGGSETQYF. CDR3 DNA: TGTGCCAGCAGTTTCCCGGGAGGGGGATCGGAGACCCAGTACTTC.

This chain joins TRBV11-2 and TRBJ2-7, with 11 bases lining up with TRBD2. This CDR3 has 17 amino acids. V gave up 1 base and J gave up 0 bases; unmatched junction bases: 5. Germline CDR1 reads SGHAT; CDR2 reads FQNNGV. The CDR3 sequence is CASSLGPTSGSSYEQYF. The CDR3 nucleotides read TGTGCCAGCAGCTTAGGCCCTACTAGCGGGAGCTCCTACGAGCAGTACTTC.

The rearrangement joins TRBV7-2 to TRBJ2-5; D perhaps matches TRBD2 (6 bases). CDR3 length: 17 residues. Germline V lookup: CDR1 SGHTA, CDR2 FQGNSA. V lost 4 bases to trimming and J lost 5 bases, with 23 bases between them. DNA for the CDR3: TGTGCCAGCAGCTCCCTCACTAGCAGCCGGGTTTGGGAGACCCAGTACTTC. Its protein product is CASSSLTSSRVWETQYF.

V gene TRBV30 combines with J gene TRBJ1-1; D is unclear. CDR1 is GTSNPN, CDR2 SVGIG, per germline (reference sequence). This CDR3 comprises 15 residues. V shed 3 bases and J shed 0 bases, with 14 bases lying between them. CDR3 sequence reads: CAWRGGSSMNTEAFF. The CDR3 DNA is TGTGCCTGGAGGGGCGGGTCGTCCATGAACACTGAAGCTTTCTTT.

J is TRBJ2-7 and V is TRBV19, with a possible D match to TRBD2 (5 bases). Trimming took 4 bases from V and 6 from J, leaving 7 bases between them. Germline loops: CDR1 LNHDA, CDR2 SQIVND (reference sequence). This CDR3 has 11 amino acids. DNA of the CDR3: TGTGCCAGTAGTAACAGCGGCGAGCAGTACTTC. This encodes CASSNSGEQYF.

This sequence joins TRBV27 and TRBJ1-1, with TRBD1 identical over 9 bases. The CDR3 contains 15 residues. Germline CDR1 reads MNHEY; CDR2 reads SMNVEV (reference sequence). Unmatched junction bases numbered 6, after V lost 7 bases and J lost 0 bases. The CDR3 is CASTLRTGVNTEAFF. CDR3 DNA: TGTGCCAGCACGCTACGGACAGGGGTGAACACTGAAGCTTTCTTT.

The chain joins TRBV2 to TRBJ1-2; D is undetermined. The CDR3 sequence is 12 residues long. The germline gives CDR1 SNHLY, CDR2 FYNNEI. The V end was cut by 2 bases, the J end by 12 bases, with 13 bases between. The CDR3 DNA reads as TGTGCCAGCAGTGAAACGGCCTACGGGAACACCTTC. It translates to CASSETAYGNTF.

V gene TRBV6-5 combines with J gene TRBJ2-7, with 9 bases that match TRBD1. V shed 0 bases and J 8 bases; nucleotides not matched to a gene: 8. This CDR3 spans 15 amino acids. The germline V gene encodes CDR1 MNHEY and CDR2 SVGAGI. CDR3: CASSYSRQGGGKQYF. The CDR3 DNA reads TGTGCCAGCAGTTACTCTCGACAGGGGGGAGGGAAGCAGTACTTC.

The CDR3 reads CASSSSQDNYGYTF. CDR3 nucleotides: TGTGCCAGCAGCTCGAGTCAGGATAACTATGGCTACACCTTC. The chain recombines TRBV7-8 with TRBJ1-2; D gene ambiguous. Germline CDR1 is SGHVS and CDR2 is FQNEAQ. Trimming took 4 bases from V and 1 from J, leaving 10 bases between them. This CDR3 is 14 amino acids long. Based on the CDR3 plus reference TRBV7-8 and TRBJ1-2, the full variable domain is GAGVSQSPRYKVAKRGQDVALRCDPISGHVSLFWYQQALGQGPEFLTYFQNEAQLDKSGLPSDRFFAERPEGSVSTLKIQRTQQEDSAVYLCASSSSQDNYGYTFGSGTRLTVV.

This chain connects TRBV6-5 to TRBJ2-2; 9 nucleotides align to TRBD1. The V gene's germline CDR1 is MNHEY and CDR2 SVGAGI. After removal of 4 bases from V and 2 bases from J, the junction contained 5 bases not matched to a gene. The CDR3 has 16 residues. CDR3 DNA sequence: TGTGCCAGCAGTTCCCGGACAGGGGCTAACACCGGGGAGCTGTTTTTT. Translating it yields CASSSRTGANTGELFF.

This chain joins TRBV6-1 and TRBJ2-3; 7 bases match TRBD2. This CDR3 contains 17 residues. Germline CDR1 and CDR2: MNHNS and SASEGT. The V segment lost 4 bases and the J segment 0 bases; nucleotides outside the gene matches: 10. The CDR3 is CASSVQASGTSTDTQYF. In nucleotides, the CDR3 is TGTGCCAGCAGTGTCCAGGCTAGCGGAACTAGCACAGATACGCAGTATTTT.

The chain has TRBV28 and TRBJ1-5; 10 bases agree with TRBD1. V gave up 3 bases and J gave up 4 bases; unmatched junction bases: 3. Looked up from germline, CDR1 is MDHEN and CDR2 is SYDVKM. The CDR3 totals 15 residues. The CDR3: CASSFWTGGNQPQHF. The CDR3 DNA reads as TGTGCCAGCAGTTTCTGGACAGGGGGTAATCAGCCCCAGCATTTT.

The count of this clone is one. The V and J genes are TRBV7-9 and TRBJ2-3, with TRBD2 matching over 7 bases. The trim removed 4 bases at V and 0 bases at J, leaving 13 bases unmatched. This CDR3 has 18 residues. From germline, CDR1 is SEHNR and CDR2 FQNEAQ (reference sequence). The CDR3 DNA is TGTGCCAGCAGCTCGACAAAACGAACTAGCGTGAGCACAGATACGCAGTATTTT. Translated, it gives CASSSTKRTSVSTDTQYF.

The CDR3 sequence is CASSPVGQGVTGELFF. For the CDR3, the DNA is TGTGCCAGCAGCCCTGTCGGACAGGGGGTCACCGGGGAGCTGTTTTTT. The chain joins TRBV28 to TRBJ2-2, with 10 bases lining up with TRBD1. This CDR3 spans 16 amino acids. The junction had 8 bases not matched to a gene; V was cut back by 6 bases and J by 4 bases. Germline V gene lookup returns CDR1 MDHEN and CDR2 SYDVKM.

J is TRBJ2-7 and V is TRBV11-2, with 8 positions matching TRBD1. This CDR3 contains 13 residues. Germline values: CDR1 SGHAT, CDR2 FQNNGV. The trim removed 5 bases at V and 1 base at J, leaving 1 base unmatched. The CDR3 loop is CASSQGASYEQYF. As DNA, the CDR3 is TGTGCCAGCAGCCAGGGGGCTTCCTACGAGCAGTACTTC.

The genes are TRBV11-1 and TRBJ2-1; D is uncertain. This CDR3 contains 15 residues. Germline V gene sequence: CDR1 SGHAT, CDR2 FQDESV (reference sequence). Trimming cost V 0 bases and J 4 bases, with 10 bases left between them. CDR3 bases: TGTGCCAGCAGCTTAGCGTGGCGGCTTTACAATGAGCAGTTCTTC. Translated, it gives CASSLAWRLYNEQFF.

The rearrangement links TRBV18 to TRBJ2-2, with TRBD1 identical over 7 bases. V lost 5 bases, J lost 1 base, and 4 bases stayed unmatched. CDR1 KGHSH and CDR2 LQKENI come from the germline V gene. The CDR3 spans 15 residues. In DNA form, the CDR3 reads TGTGCCAGCTCATGGGACAGCCAGAACACCGGGGAGCTGTTTTTT. It specifies CASSWDSQNTGELFF.

This clone was seen a single time. The chain recombines TRBV11-2 with TRBJ2-5; 7 bases are shared with TRBD1. The CDR3 consists of 16 residues. With V trimmed by 5 bases and J by 2 bases, 11 bases remained unmatched. The V gene's germline CDR1 is SGHAT and CDR2 FQNNGV. The CDR3 loop is CASSPGQRVLQETQYF. The CDR3 DNA sequence: TGTGCCAGCAGCCCGGGACAGAGAGTTTTACAAGAGACCCAGTACTTC.

The CDR3 sequence: CASSKAAVRSNQPQHF. The CDR3 coding sequence is TGTGCCAGCAGCAAAGCGGCGGTTCGAAGCAATCAGCCCCAGCATTTT. The genes are TRBV21-1 and TRBJ1-5. TRBV21-1 is labeled a pseudogene. The CDR3 has 16 residues.

The chain uses TRBV7-8 and TRBJ1-2; maybe TRBD1 (5 bases). Between the trimmed V and J ends, which lost 5 bases and 6 bases, there was a span of 7 bases. Germline V CDR1 and CDR2: SGHVS, FQNEAQ. CDR3 length: 11 amino acids. The CDR3 DNA sequence: TGTGCCAGCAGCCAGGGTGATGGCTACACCTTC. Translated: CASSQGDGYTF. The variable domain in full, completed from reference TRBV7-8 and TRBJ1-2, reads GAGVSQSPRYKVAKRGQDVALRCDPISGHVSLFWYQQALGQGPEFLTYFQNEAQLDKSGLPSDRFFAERPEGSVSTLKIQRTQQEDSAVYLCASSQGDGYTFGSGTRLTVV.

The J gene is TRBJ1-1, the V gene TRBV18, with D possibly being TRBD1 (6 bases). Germline values: CDR1 KGHSH, CDR2 LQKENI. CDR3 size: 15 residues. Trimming pared 3 bases from V and 1 base from J, leaving 12 bases between. The CDR3: CASSPLTQGNTEAFF. The DNA of the CDR3 is TGTGCCAGCTCACCTCTCACACAGGGGAACACTGAAGCTTTCTTT. The whole variable domain, filled in from reference TRBV18 and TRBJ1-1, reads NAGVMQNPRHLVRRRGQEARLRCSPMKGHSHVYWYRQLPEEGLKFMVYLQKENIIDESGMPKERFSAEFPKEGPSILRIQQVVRGDSAAYFCASSPLTQGNTEAFFGQGTRLTVV.

This clone came up once. The V and J genes are TRBV2 and TRBJ2-5; TRBD2 agrees at 7 bases. In germline, CDR1 is SNHLY, CDR2 FYNNEI. V was pared by 4 bases and J by 1 base, with 3 bases of the junction left unmatched. CDR3 length equals 14 residues. For the CDR3, the DNA is TGTGCCAGCAGTGGGGGGGGGTTCCAAGAGACCCAGTACTTC. It encodes CASSGGGFQETQYF. Using reference TRBV2 and TRBJ2-5 for the parts outside the CDR3, the full variable domain is EPEVTQTPSHQVTQMGQEVILRCVPISNHLYFYWYRQILGQKVEFLVSFYNNEISEKSEIFDDQFSVERPDGSNFTLKIRSTKLEDSAMYFCASSGGGFQETQYFGPGTRLLVL.

J is TRBJ1-2 and V is TRBV6-5, with D tentatively TRBD1 (6 bases). The CDR3 loop spans 13 amino acids. CDR1 MNHEY and CDR2 SVGAGI come from the germline V gene. Trimming shortened V by 0 bases and J by 4 bases, and 6 bases separated the two germline ends. Here the CDR3 reads CASSYSGGYGYTF. CDR3 nucleotide sequence: TGTGCCAGCAGTTACTCAGGGGGCTATGGCTACACCTTC.

This clone has a single count. J is TRBJ2-7 and V is TRBV30; D is unclear. The CDR3 contains 14 residues. V shed 0 bases and J shed 2 bases, with 11 bases lying between them. Germline lookup yields CDR1 GTSNPN and CDR2 SVGIG (reference sequence). CDR3 region: CAWSVEPLTYEQYF. DNA of the CDR3: TGTGCCTGGAGTGTAGAACCCCTAACCTACGAGCAGTACTTC.

CDR3 sequence reads: CASSQAVSASGSRVYNEQFF. The CDR3 DNA reads TGCGCCAGCAGCCAAGCAGTTTCTGCTAGCGGGAGTCGGGTCTACAATGAGCAGTTCTTC. The chain uses TRBV4-1 and TRBJ2-1, with 10 bases matching TRBD2. This CDR3 has 20 amino acids. Germline V gene sequence: CDR1 MGHRA, CDR2 YSYEKL. The trim removed 1 base at V and 3 bases at J, leaving 15 bases unmatched.

A single count supports this clone. In the same sample, other DNA sequences code for this CDR3. The chain uses TRBV4-1 and TRBJ1-1; 8 bases fit TRBD1. From germline, CDR1 is MGHRA and CDR2 YSYEKL. This CDR3 has 14 residues. The V and J ends lost 3 bases and 4 bases, in that order; junction bases with no gene match: 4. DNA of the CDR3: TGCGCCAGCAGCCAGTCAGGACAGGGCACTGAAGCTTTCTTT. Its translation: CASSQSGQGTEAFF.

The gene calls are TRBV7-9 and TRBJ2-7, with a tentative D call TRBD2 (6 bases). The CDR3 runs 15 residues. In germline, CDR1 is SEHNR, CDR2 FQNEAQ (reference sequence). V was shortened by 4 bases and J by 2 bases, with 15 bases between the two germline ends. The CDR3: CASSYRGGAAYEQYF. CDR3 coding DNA: TGTGCCAGCAGCTATAGGGGCGGGGCAGCCTACGAGCAGTACTTC. The complete variable domain, with remaining parts taken from reference TRBV7-9 and TRBJ2-7, reads DTGVSQNPRHKITKRGQNVTFRCDPISEHNRLYWYRQTLGQGPEFLTYFQNEAQLEKSRLLSDRFSAERPKGSFSTLEIQRTEQGDSAMYLCASSYRGGAAYEQYFGPGTRLTVT.

The chain is built from TRBV28 and TRBJ2-3, with 7 positions matching TRBD2. V lost 3 bases to trimming and J lost 2 bases; unmatched junction nucleotides: 2. The CDR3 runs 14 residues. Looked up from germline, CDR1 is MDHEN and CDR2 is SYDVKM. The CDR3 sequence is CASSFGTTTDTQYF. DNA for the CDR3: TGTGCCAGCAGTTTCGGGACTACCACAGATACGCAGTATTTT. The variable domain in full, completed from reference TRBV28 and TRBJ2-3, reads DVKVTQSSRYLVKRTGEKVFLECVQDMDHENMFWYRQDPGLGLRLIYFSYDVKMKEKGDIPEGYSVSREKKERFSLILESASTNQTSMYLCASSFGTTTDTQYFGPGTRLTVL.

This CDR3 reads CASSEGTGLNTEAFF. The CDR3, as DNA: TGCGCCAGCAGCGAAGGGACAGGTTTGAACACTGAAGCTTTCTTT. This chain connects TRBV4-1 to TRBJ1-1; the match to TRBD1 covers 8 bases. Germline lookup yields CDR1 MGHRA and CDR2 YSYEKL. V was pared by 5 bases and J by 0 bases, with 5 bases of the junction left unmatched. CDR3 length: 15 residues.

This rearrangement joins TRBV2 to TRBJ2-7; the match to TRBD2 covers 10 bases. The germline V gene has CDR1 SNHLY and CDR2 FYNNEI. There are 17 residues in the CDR3. V shed 3 bases and J 5 bases; nucleotides not matched to a gene: 13. The CDR3 bases are TGTGCCAGCAGTGATCTAGCGGGAGACATGGTGGTGAACGAGCAGTACTTC. It codes for CASSDLAGDMVVNEQYF. The full variable domain, with the rest looked up from reference TRBV2 and TRBJ2-7, is EPEVTQTPSHQVTQMGQEVILRCVPISNHLYFYWYRQILGQKVEFLVSFYNNEISEKSEIFDDQFSVERPDGSNFTLKIRSTKLEDSAMYFCASSDLAGDMVVNEQYFGPGTRLTVT.

The chain recombines TRBV9 with TRBJ1-5; the match to TRBD1 covers 7 bases. This CDR3 is built from 15 residues. Germline-derived CDR1 and CDR2 are SGDLS and YYNGEE. J gave up 2 bases and V 2 bases, and 4 bases lay outside the gene matches. The CDR3 DNA reads as TGTGCCAGCAGCGTTCTTACAGGGGGCAATCAGCCCCAGCATTTT. It codes for CASSVLTGGNQPQHF.